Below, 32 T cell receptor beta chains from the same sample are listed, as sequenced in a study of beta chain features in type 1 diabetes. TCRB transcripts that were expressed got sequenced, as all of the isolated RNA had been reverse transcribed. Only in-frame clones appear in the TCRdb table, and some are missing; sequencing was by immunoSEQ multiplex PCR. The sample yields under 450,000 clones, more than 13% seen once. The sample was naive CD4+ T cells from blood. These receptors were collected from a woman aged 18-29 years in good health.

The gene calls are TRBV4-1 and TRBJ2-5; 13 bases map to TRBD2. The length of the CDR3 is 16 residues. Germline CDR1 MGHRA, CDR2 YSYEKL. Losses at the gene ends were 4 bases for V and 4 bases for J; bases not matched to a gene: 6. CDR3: CASSLAGTSGIETQYF. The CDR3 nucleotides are TGCGCCAGCAGCCTCGCCGGGACTAGCGGGATAGAGACCCAGTACTTC.

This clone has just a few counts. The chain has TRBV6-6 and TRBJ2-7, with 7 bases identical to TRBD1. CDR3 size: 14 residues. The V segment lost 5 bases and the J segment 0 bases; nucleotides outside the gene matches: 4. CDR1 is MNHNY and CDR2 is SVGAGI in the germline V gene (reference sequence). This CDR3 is CASSLGGYSYEQYF. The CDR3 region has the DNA TGTGCCAGCAGTCTAGGGGGCTACTCCTACGAGCAGTACTTC.

CDR3 bases: TGTGCCAGCAGCGTAGGGGGCGGGAGAGCAAATACGCAGTATTTT. Amino acid sequence: CASSVGGGRANTQYF. V and J are TRBV9 and TRBJ2-3; 7 nucleotides agree with TRBD2. The length of the CDR3 is 15 residues. Germline V CDR1 and CDR2: SGDLS, YYNGEE. V gave up 0 bases and J gave up 7 bases; unmatched junction bases: 8.

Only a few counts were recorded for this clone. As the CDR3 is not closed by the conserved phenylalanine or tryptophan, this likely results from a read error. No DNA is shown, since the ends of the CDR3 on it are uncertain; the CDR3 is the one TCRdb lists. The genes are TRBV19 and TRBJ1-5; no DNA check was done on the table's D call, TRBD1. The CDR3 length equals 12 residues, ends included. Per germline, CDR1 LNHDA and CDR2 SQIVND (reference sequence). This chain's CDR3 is CASSMGGARVSL.

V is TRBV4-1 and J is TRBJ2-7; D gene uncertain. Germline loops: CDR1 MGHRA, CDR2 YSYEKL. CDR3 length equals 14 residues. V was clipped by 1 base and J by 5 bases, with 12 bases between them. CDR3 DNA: TGCGCCAGCAGCCAAGTGTCGGTCGCCAACGAGCAGTACTTC. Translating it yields CASSQVSVANEQYF.

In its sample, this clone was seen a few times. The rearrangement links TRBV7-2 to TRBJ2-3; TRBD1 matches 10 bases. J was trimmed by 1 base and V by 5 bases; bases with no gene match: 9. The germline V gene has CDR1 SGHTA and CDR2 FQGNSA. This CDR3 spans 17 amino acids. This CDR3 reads CASSRGTGERGTDTQYF. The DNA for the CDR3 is TGTGCCAGCAGCCGCGGGACAGGGGAGCGGGGCACAGATACGCAGTATTTT. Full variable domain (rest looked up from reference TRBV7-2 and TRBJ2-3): GAGVSQSPSNKVTEKGKDVELRCDPISGHTALYWYRQSLGQGLEFLIYFQGNSAPDKSGLPSDRFSAERTGGSVSTLTIQRTQQEDSAVYLCASSRGTGERGTDTQYFGPGTRLTVL.

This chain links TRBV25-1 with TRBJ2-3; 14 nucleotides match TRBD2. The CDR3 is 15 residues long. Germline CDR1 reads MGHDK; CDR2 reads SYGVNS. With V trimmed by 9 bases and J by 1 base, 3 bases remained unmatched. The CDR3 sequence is CASSTSGRGTDTQYF. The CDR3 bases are TGTGCCAGTTCGACTAGCGGGAGGGGCACAGATACGCAGTATTTT.

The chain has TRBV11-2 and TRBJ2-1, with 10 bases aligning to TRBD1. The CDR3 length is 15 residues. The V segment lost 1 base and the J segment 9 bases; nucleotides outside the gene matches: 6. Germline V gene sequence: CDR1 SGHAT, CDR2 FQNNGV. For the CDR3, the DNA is TGTGCCAGCAGCTTAGCTCGGACAGGGGGGGCTGAGCAGTTCTTC. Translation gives CASSLARTGGAEQFF. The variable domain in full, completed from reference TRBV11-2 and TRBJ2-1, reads EAGVAQSPRYKIIEKRQSVAFWCNPISGHATLYWYQQILGQGPKLLIQFQNNGVVDDSQLPKDRFSAERLKGVDSTLKIQPAKLEDSAVYLCASSLARTGGAEQFFGPGTRLTVL.

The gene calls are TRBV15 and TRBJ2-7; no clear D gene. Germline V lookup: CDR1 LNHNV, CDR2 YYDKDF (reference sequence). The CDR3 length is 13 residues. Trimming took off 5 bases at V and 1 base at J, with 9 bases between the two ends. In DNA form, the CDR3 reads TGTGCCACCAGCTTAGAAGAATCCTACGAGCAGTACTTC. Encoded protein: CATSLEESYEQYF.

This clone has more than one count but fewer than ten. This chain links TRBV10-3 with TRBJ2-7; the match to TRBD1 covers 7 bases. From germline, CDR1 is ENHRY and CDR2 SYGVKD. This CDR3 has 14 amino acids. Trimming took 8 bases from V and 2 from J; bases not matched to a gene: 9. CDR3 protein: CAISKGQQAYEQYF. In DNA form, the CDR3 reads TGTGCCATCTCGAAGGGACAGCAAGCCTACGAGCAGTACTTC.

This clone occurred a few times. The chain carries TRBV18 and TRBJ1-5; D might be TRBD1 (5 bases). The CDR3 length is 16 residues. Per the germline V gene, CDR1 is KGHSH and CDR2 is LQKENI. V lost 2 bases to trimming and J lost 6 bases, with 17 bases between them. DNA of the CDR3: TGTGCCAGCTCACCAGAAAGCCCGGCCGGGGGTCAGCCCCAGCATTTT. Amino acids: CASSPESPAGGQPQHF.

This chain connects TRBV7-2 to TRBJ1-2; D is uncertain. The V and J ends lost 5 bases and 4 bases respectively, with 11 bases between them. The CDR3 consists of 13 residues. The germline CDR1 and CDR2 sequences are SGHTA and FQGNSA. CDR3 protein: CASSPFLSYGYTF. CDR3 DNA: TGTGCCAGCAGCCCTTTCCTCAGCTATGGCTACACCTTC. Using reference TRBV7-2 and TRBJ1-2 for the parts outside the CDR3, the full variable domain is GAGVSQSPSNKVTEKGKDVELRCDPISGHTALYWYRQSLGQGLEFLIYFQGNSAPDKSGLPSDRFSAERTGGSVSTLTIQRTQQEDSAVYLCASSPFLSYGYTFGSGTRLTVV.

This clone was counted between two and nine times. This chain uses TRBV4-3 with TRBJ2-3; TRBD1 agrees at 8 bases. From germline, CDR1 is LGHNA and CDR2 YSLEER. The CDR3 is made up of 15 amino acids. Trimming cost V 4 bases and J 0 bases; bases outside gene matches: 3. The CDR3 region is CASSRGQGSTDTQYF. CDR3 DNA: TGCGCCAGCAGCCGAGGACAGGGTAGCACAGATACGCAGTATTTT.

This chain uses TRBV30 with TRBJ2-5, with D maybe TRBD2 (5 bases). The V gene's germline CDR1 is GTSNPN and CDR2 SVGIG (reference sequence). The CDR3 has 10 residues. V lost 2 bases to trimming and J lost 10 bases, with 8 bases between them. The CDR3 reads CAWSLGVQYF. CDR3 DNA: TGTGCCTGGAGTCTCGGGGTCCAGTACTTC.

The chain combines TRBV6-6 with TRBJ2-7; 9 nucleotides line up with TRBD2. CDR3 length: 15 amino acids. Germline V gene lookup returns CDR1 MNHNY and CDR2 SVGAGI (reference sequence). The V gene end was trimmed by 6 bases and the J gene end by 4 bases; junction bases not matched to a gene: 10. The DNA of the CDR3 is TGTGCCAGCAGCGCCCTAGCGGGAAATGATTACGAGCAGTACTTC. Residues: CASSALAGNDYEQYF.

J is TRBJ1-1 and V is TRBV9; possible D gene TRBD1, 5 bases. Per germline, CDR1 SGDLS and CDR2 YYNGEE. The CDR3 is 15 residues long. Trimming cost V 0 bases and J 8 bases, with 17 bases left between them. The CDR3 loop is CASSVEAGGVSEAFF. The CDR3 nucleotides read TGTGCCAGCAGCGTAGAGGCCGGGGGGGTCTCGGAAGCTTTCTTT.

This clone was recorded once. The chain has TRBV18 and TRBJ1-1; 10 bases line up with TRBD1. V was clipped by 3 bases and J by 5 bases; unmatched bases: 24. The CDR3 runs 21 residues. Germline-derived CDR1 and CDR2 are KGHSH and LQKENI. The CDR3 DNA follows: TGTGCCAGCTCACCTCGAAAACCCCCGAGGACAGGGGGTGAGGATCAGACTGAAGCTTTCTTT. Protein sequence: CASSPRKPPRTGGEDQTEAFF.

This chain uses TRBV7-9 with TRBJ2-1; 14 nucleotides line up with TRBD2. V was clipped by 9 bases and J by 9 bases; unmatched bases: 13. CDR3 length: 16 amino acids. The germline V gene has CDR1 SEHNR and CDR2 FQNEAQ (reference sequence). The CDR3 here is CARNRLAGGGHGEQFF. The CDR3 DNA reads TGTGCCAGGAACCGACTAGCGGGGGGGGGCCATGGTGAGCAGTTCTTC.

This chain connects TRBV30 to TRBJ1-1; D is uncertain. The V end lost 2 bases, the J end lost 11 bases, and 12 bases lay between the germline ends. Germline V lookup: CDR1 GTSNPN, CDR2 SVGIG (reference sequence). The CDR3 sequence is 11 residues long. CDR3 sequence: CAWSPDIRAFF. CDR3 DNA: TGTGCCTGGAGTCCCGACATCCGTGCTTTCTTT.

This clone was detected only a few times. DNA of the CDR3: TGTGCCAGCAGCTTCCGGTATGCAGTCGGGGAAGCTTTCTTT. Its translation: CASSFRYAVGEAFF. The V and J genes are TRBV5-6 and TRBJ1-1; D unresolved. The CDR3 length is 14 residues. The germline V gene has CDR1 SGHDT and CDR2 YYEEEE. Trimming cost V 2 bases and J 8 bases, with 16 bases left between them.

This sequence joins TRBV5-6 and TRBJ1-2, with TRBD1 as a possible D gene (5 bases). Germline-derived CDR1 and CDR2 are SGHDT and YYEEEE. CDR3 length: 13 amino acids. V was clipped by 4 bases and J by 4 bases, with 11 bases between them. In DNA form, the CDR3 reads TGTGCCAGCAGCAGACAGCCAATCTATGGCTACACCTTC. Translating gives CASSRQPIYGYTF.

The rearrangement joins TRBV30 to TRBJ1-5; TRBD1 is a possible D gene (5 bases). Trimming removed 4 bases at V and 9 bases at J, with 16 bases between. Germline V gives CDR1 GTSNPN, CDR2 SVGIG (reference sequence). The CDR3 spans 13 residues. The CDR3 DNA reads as TGTGCCTGGAAGGGGAGGGGCTTGTCGCCCCAGCATTTT. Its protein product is CAWKGRGLSPQHF.

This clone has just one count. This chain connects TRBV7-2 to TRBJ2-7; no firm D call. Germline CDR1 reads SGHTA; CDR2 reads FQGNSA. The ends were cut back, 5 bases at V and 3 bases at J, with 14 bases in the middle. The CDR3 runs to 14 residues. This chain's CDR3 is CASSRQEVVYEQYF. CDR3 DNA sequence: TGTGCCAGCAGCCGTCAAGAGGTGGTCTACGAGCAGTACTTC.

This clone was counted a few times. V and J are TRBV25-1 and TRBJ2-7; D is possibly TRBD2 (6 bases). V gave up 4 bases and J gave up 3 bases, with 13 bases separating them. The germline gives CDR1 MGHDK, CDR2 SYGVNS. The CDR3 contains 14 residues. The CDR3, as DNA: TGTGCCAGCAGTGTGGCGGGGTTGGGCTACGAGCAGTACTTC. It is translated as CASSVAGLGYEQYF.

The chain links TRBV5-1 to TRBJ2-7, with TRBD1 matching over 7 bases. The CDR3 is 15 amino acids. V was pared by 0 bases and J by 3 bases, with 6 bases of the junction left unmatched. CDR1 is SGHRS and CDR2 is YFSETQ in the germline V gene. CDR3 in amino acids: CASSLGSGGFYEQYF. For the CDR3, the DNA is TGCGCCAGCAGCTTGGGATCAGGGGGATTCTACGAGCAGTACTTC.

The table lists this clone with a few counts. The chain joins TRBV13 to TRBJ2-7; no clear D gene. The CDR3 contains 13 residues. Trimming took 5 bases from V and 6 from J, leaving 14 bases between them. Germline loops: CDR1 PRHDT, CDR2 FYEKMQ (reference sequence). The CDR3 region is CASSATTPVEQYF. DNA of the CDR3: TGTGCCAGCAGCGCAACTACCCCTGTCGAGCAGTACTTC.

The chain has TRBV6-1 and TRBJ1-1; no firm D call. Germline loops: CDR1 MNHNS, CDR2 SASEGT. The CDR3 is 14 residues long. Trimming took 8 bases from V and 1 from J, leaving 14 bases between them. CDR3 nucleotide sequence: TGTGCCAGCGTAAGAGATCCGGGGAACACTGAAGCTTTCTTT. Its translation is CASVRDPGNTEAFF.

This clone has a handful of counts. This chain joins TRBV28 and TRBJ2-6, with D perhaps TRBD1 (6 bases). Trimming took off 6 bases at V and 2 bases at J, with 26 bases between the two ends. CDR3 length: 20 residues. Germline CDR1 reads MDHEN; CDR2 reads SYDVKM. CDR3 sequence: CASSPGGFSQGGAGANVLTF. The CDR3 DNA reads TGTGCCAGCAGCCCCGGAGGCTTTTCACAGGGTGGCGCTGGGGCCAACGTCCTGACTTTC.

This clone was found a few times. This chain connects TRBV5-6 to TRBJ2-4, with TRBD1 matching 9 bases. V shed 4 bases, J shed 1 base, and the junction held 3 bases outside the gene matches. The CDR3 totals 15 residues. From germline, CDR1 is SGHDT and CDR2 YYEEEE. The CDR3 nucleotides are TGTGCCAGCAGCGAGACAGGGGGGGCCAAAAACATTCAGTACTTC. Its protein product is CASSETGGAKNIQYF.

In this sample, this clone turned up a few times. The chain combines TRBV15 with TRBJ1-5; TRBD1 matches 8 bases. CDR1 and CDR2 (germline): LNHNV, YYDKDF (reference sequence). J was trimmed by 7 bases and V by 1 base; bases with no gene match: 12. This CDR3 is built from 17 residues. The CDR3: CATSRALIAGGRQPQHF. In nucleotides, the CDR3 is TGTGCCACCAGCAGAGCCCTAATAGCAGGGGGCAGGCAGCCCCAGCATTTT.

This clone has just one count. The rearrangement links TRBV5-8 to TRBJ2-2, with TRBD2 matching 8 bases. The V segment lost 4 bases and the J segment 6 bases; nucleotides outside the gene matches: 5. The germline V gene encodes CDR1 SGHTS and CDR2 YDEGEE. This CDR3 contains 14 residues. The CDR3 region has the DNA TGTGCCAGCAGCCCCAGCGGGAGCTCCGGGGAGCTGTTTTTT. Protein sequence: CASSPSGSSGELFF. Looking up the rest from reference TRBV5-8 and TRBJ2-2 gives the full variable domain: EAGVTQSPTHLIKTRGQQATLRCSPISGHTSVYWYQQALGLGLQFLLWYDEGEERNRGNFPPRFSGRQFPNYSSELNVNALELEDSALYLCASSPSGSSGELFFGEGSRLTVL.

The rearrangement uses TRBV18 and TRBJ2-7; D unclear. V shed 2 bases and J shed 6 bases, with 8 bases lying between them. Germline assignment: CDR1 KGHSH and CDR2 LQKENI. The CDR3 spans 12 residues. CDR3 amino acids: CASSPIGSEQYF. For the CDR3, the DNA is TGTGCCAGCTCACCAATCGGTTCCGAGCAGTACTTC.